This T cell receptor (beta chain) originates from a study of blood T cell repertoires in COVID-19. Trimming took off 4 bases at V and 2 bases at J, with 13 bases between the two ends. CDR1 and CDR2 (germline): SGHRS, YFSETQ. This CDR3 has 15 amino acids. The method was immunoSEQ multiplex PCR; TCRdb's version includes in-frame clones alone and lacks a portion of them. In the table there are about 400,000 clones, around 90% of which are singletons. The sample taken for sequencing was PBMCs or T cells enriched from blood (not recorded which). The V call is TRBV5-1, the J call TRBJ1-3; TRBD1 might be the D (5 bases). The sequence came from a woman in her thirties or forties with acute COVID-19. DNA of the CDR3: TGCGCCAGCAGCGCGTCGGGGGACGCTGGAAACACCATATATTTT. This sequence encodes CASSASGDAGNTIYF.